What follows is one TCR beta chain and its context. The antigen remains unidentified. This sample was taken from a study of OX40 agonist ivuxolimab in advanced cancers. About the study: Averaging about 60 years in age, with a range of roughly 23 to 85, the cohort was 82.7% male. Prior anti-PD-1, anti-PD-L1 or anti-CTLA-4 therapy did not bar entry, and approximately 43% had some.

V was trimmed by 4 bases and J by 0 bases, leaving 13 bases between them. CDR3 length: 15 amino acids. Germline V CDR1 and CDR2: LGHNA, YNFKEQ. Using immunoSEQ multiplex PCR, the repertoire was profiled, and TCRdb retains in-frame clones only, with some absent. The sample lists tens of thousands of clones, roughly 84% seen once, with 34% in the top ten. Notes on the study in general: On average, CD8+ T cells showed a greater number of expanded clones than CD4+.

This receptor was identified in an adult with an advanced solid tumor such as melanoma, head and neck, liver or kidney cancer. The sample in question was CD4+ or CD8+ T cells sorted from blood, obtained in a trial of the OX40 agonist ivuxolimab. The rearrangement joins TRBV4-2 to TRBJ2-7; D is undetermined. CDR3 sequence: CASSLGWAPSYEQYF. The CDR3 nucleotides are TGTGCCAGCAGCCTAGGCTGGGCCCCCTCCTACGAGCAGTACTTC.